This TCR beta chain emerged from a study of T-cell reconstitution after alpha-beta-depleted transplantation in children. The CDR3 has 16 amino acids. J gave up 5 bases and V 2 bases, and 8 bases lay outside the gene matches. Germline V lookup: CDR1 MNHEY, CDR2 SVGAGI. This clonotype was detected many times. Unique molecular identifiers tagged the TCRbeta library. TCRdb re-derived calls from the PCR reads in MiXCR, one entry per CDR3 protein. The repertoire holds around 450,000 distinct CDR3 sequences, roughly a tenth seen once, with around 2% in the top ten. The chain combines TRBV6-5 with TRBJ2-1; TRBD2 matches 8 bases. The sequencing here drew on PBMCs, taken before TCRalphabeta/CD19-depleted stem cell transplant. This clonotype originated in a child younger than 10 with inherited bone marrow failure, due to receive a stem cell transplant. CDR3 sequence (DNA): TGTGCCAGCAGTTACACCCACCCGGGACTAGACAATGAGCAGTTCTTC. This encodes CASSYTHPGLDNEQFF.